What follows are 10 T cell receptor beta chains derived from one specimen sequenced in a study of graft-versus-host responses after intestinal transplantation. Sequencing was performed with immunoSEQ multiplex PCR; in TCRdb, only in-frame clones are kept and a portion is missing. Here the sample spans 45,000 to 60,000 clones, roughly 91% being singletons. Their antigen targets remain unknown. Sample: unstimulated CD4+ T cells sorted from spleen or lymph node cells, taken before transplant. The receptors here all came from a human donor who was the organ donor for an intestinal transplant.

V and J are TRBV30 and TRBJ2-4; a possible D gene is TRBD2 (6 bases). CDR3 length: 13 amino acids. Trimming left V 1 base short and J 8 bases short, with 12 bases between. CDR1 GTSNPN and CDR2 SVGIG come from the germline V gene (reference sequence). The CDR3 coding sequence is TGTGCCTGGAGTGATGGAGGGGTGGACATTCAGTACTTC. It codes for CAWSDGGVDIQYF.

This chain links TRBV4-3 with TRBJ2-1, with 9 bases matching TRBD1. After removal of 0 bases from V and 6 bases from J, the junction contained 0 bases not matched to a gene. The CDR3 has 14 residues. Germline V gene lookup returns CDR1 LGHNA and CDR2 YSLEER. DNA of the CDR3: TGCGCCAGCAGCCAAGAGGGACAGGGCAATGAGCAGTTCTTC. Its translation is CASSQEGQGNEQFF.

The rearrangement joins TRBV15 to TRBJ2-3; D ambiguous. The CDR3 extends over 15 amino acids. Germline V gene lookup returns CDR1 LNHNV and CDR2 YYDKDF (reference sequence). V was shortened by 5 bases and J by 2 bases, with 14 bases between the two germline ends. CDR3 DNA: TGTGCCACCAGCCGACTTTTCTCCTACACAGATACGCAGTATTTT. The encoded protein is CATSRLFSYTDTQYF.

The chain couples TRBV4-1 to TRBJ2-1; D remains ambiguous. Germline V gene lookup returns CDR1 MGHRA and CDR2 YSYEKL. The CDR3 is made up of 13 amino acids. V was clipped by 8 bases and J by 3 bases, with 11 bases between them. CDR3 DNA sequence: TGCGCCAGCGGACGCACGGACTACAATGAGCAGTTCTTC. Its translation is CASGRTDYNEQFF.

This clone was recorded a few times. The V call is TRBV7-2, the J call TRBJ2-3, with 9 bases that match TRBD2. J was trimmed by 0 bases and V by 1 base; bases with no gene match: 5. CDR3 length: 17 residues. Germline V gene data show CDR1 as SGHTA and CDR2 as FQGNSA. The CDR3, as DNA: TGTGCCAGCAGCTTAGGTTCTAGCGGGGCTAGCACAGATACGCAGTATTTT. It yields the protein CASSLGSSGASTDTQYF.

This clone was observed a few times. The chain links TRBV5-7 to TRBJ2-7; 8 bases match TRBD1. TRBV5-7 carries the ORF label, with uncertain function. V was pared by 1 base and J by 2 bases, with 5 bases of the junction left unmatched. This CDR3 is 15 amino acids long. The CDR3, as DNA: TGTGCCAGCAGCTTGTTTGCAGGGGGCACCTACGAGCAGTACTTC. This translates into CASSLFAGGTYEQYF.

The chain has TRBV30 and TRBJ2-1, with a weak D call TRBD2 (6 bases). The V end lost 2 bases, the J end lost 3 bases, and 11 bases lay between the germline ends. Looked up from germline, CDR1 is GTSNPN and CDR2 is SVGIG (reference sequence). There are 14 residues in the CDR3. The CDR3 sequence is CAWSPTSIYNEQFF. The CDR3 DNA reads TGTGCCTGGAGTCCAACTAGCATCTACAATGAGCAGTTCTTC.

The CDR3 sequence: CASSASGTGFLEQYF. In DNA, the CDR3 is TGTGCCAGCAGTGCTTCCGGGACAGGTTTTTTGGAGCAGTACTTC. This rearrangement joins TRBV6-1 to TRBJ2-7; 8 nucleotides line up with TRBD1. The CDR3 sequence is 15 residues long. Germline trimming cut 4 bases from V and 7 bases from J; bases unmatched to any gene: 12. Per germline, CDR1 MNHNS and CDR2 SASEGT.

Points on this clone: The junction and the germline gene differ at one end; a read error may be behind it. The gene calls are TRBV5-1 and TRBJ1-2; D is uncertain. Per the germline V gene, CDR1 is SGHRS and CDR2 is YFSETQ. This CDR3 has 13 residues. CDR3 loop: CASSLFGPRGYTF. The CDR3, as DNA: TGTGCCAGCAGCTTGTTCGGACCTCGCGGCTACACCTTC.

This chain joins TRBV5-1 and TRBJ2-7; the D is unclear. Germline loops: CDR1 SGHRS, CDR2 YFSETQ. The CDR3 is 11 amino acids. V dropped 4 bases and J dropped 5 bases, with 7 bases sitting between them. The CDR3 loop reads CASSASNEQYF. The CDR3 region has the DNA TGCGCCAGCAGCGCATCAAACGAGCAGTACTTC.